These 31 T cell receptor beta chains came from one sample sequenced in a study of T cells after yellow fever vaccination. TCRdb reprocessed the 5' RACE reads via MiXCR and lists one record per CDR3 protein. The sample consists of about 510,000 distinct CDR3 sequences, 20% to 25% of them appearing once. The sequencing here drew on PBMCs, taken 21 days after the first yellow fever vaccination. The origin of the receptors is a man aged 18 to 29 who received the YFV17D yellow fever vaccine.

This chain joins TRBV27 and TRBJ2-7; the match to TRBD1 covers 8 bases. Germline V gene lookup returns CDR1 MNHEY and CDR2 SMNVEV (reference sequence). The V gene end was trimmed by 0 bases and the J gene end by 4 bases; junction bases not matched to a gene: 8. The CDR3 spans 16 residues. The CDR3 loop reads CASSLSATQGVYEQYF. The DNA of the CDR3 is TGTGCCAGCAGTTTATCGGCGACACAGGGGGTTTACGAGCAGTACTTC.

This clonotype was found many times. CDR3 sequence reads: CSAPDRDLYGYTF. CDR3 bases: TGCAGTGCTCCCGACAGGGACCTCTATGGCTACACCTTC. The V call is TRBV20-1, the J call TRBJ1-2; 7 bases are shared with TRBD1. This CDR3 is built from 13 residues. J was trimmed by 4 bases and V by 5 bases; bases with no gene match: 7. Germline V gene sequence: CDR1 DFQATT, CDR2 SNEGSKA (reference sequence).

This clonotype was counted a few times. The CDR3 spells CSVVRAGGELFF. In nucleotides, the CDR3 is TGCAGCGTTGTCAGGGCCGGCGGGGAGCTGTTTTTT. The genes are TRBV29-1 and TRBJ2-2, with a possible D match to TRBD1 (5 bases). CDR3 size: 12 residues. Trimming left V 4 bases short and J 7 bases short, with 10 bases between. The germline V gene encodes CDR1 SQVTM and CDR2 ANQGSEA.

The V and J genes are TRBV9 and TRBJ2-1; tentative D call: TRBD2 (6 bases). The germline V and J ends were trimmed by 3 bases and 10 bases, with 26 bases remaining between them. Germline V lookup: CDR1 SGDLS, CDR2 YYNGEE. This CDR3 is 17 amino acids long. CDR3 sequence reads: CASSGITSFGFTDEQFF. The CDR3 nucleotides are TGTGCCAGCAGCGGGATCACTAGCTTCGGGTTCACCGACGAGCAGTTCTTC.

CDR3 protein: CSASGGTGYGYTF. In DNA form, the CDR3 reads TGCAGTGCTAGTGGTGGGACCGGCTATGGCTACACCTTC. This rearrangement joins TRBV20-1 to TRBJ1-2; tentatively, D is TRBD1 (5 bases). V was shortened by 3 bases and J by 4 bases, with 12 bases between the two germline ends. CDR1 is DFQATT, CDR2 SNEGSKA, per germline (reference sequence). The CDR3 is 13 residues long.

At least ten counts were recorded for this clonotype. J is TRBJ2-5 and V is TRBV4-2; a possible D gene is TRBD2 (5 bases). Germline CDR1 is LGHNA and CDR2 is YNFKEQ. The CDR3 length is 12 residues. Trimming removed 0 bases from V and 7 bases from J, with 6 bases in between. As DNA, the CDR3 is TGTGCCAGCAGCCAAGATGGGAGGACCCAGTACTTC. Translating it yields CASSQDGRTQYF.

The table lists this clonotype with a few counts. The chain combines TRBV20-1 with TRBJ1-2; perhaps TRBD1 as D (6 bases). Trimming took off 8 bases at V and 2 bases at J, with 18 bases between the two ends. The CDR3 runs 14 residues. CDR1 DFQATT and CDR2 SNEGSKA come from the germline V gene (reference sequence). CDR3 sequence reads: CSTKVGGANYGYTF. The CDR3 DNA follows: TGCAGTACCAAGGTGGGGGGCGCGAACTATGGCTACACCTTC.

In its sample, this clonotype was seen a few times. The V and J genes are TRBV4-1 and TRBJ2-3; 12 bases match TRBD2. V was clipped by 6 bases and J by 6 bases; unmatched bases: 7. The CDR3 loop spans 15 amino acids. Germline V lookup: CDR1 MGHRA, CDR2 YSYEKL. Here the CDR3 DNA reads TGCGCCAGCAGAACCGGACTAGCGGGGAAGGATACGCAGTATTTT. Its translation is CASRTGLAGKDTQYF.

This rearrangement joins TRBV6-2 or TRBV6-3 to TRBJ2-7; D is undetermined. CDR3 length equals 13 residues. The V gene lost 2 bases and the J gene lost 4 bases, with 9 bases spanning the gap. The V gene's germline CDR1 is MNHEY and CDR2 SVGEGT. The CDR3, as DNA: TGTGCCAGCAGTTACGAAGGATTGTACGAGCAGTACGTC. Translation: CASSYEGLYEQYV.

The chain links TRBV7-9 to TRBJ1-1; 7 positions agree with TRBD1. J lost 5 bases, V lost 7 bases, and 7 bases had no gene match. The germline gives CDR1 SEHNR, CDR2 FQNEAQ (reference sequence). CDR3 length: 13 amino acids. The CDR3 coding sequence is TGTGCCAGCACCCGACAGGGAGGGACTGAAGCTTTCTTT. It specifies CASTRQGGTEAFF.

The CDR3 DNA reads as TGTGCCAGCAGCTTGGGAGGGGGGGCTTCGTACAATGAGCAGTTCTTC. Amino acids: CASSLGGGASYNEQFF. The chain joins TRBV5-4 to TRBJ2-1; perhaps TRBD2 as D (7 bases). Germline CDR1 is SGHNT and CDR2 is YYREEE (reference sequence). The V end lost 0 bases, the J end lost 4 bases, and 14 bases lay between the germline ends. The CDR3 spans 16 residues.

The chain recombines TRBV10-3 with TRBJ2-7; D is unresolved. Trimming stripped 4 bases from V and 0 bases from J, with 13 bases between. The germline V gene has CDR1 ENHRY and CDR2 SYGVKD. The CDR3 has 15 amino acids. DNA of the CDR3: TGTGCCATCAGTGCCGGCGGATATGCCTCCTACGAGCAGTACTTC. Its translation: CAISAGGYASYEQYF.

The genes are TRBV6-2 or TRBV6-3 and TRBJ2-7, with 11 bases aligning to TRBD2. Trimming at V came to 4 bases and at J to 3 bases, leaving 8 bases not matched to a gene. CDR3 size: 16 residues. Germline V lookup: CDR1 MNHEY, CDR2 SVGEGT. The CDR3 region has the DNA TGTGCCAGCAGTTTACCCACTAGCGGGAGCCTCTACGAGCAGTACTTC. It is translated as CASSLPTSGSLYEQYF.

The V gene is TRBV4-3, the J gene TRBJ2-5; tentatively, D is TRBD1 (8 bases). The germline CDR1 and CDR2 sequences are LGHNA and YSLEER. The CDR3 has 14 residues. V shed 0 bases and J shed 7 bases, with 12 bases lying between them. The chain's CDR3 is CASSQENRGGTQYF. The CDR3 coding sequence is TGCGCCAGCAGCCAAGAAAACAGGGGGGGGACCCAGTACTTC.

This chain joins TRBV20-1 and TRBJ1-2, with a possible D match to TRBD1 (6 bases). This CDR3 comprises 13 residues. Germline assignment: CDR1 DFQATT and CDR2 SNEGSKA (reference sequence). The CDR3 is CIGGQAASYGYTF. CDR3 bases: TGCATCGGGGGCCAGGCAGCGAGCTATGGCTACACCTTC.

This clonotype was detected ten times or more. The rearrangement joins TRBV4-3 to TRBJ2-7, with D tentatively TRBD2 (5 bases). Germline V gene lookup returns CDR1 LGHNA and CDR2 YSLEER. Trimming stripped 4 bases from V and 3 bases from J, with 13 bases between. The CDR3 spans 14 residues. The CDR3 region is CASSPQRGGYEQYF. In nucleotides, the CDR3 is TGCGCCAGCAGCCCCCAGCGAGGAGGCTACGAGCAGTACTTC.

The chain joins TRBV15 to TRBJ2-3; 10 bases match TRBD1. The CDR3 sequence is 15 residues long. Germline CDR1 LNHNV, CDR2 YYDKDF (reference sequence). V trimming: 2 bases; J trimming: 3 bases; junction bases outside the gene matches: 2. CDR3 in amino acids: CATSRPGQGTDTQYF. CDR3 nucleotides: TGTGCCACCAGCAGACCGGGACAGGGGACAGATACGCAGTATTTT.

DNA for the CDR3: TGTGCCAGCAGCCCCCCCGGAAGGAGGGGGGAGGGCGAGCAGTACTTC. This translates into CASSPPGRRGEGEQYF. The chain recombines TRBV3-1 with TRBJ2-7; D might be TRBD2 (7 bases). V dropped 4 bases and J dropped 6 bases, with 22 bases sitting between them. In germline, CDR1 is LGHDT, CDR2 YNNKEL (reference sequence). CDR3 length: 16 residues.

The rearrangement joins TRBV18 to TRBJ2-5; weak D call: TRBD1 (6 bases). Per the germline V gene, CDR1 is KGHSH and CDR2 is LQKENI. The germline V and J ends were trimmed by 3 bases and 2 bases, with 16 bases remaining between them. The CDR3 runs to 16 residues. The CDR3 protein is CASSPMPERGQETQYF. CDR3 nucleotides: TGTGCCAGCTCACCGATGCCAGAGAGGGGGCAAGAGACCCAGTACTTC.

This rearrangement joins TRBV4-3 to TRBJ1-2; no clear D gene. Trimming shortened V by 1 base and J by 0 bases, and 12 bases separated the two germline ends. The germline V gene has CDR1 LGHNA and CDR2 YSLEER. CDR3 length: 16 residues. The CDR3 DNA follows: TGCGCCAGCAGCCAAGCGGAGCAGGATCCTAACTATGGCTACACCTTC. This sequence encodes CASSQAEQDPNYGYTF.

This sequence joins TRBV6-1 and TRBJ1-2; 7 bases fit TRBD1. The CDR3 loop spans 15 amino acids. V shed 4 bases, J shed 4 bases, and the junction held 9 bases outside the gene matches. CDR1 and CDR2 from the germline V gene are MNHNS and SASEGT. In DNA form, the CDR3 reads TGTGCCAGCAGTGCAAAGACAGGGTGGCTCTATGGCTACACCTTC. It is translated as CASSAKTGWLYGYTF.

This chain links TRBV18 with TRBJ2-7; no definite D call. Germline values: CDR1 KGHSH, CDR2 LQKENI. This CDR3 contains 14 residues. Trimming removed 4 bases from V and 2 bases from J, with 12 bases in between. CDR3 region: CASSLSTGPYEQYF. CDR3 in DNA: TGTGCCAGCTCACTTTCAACGGGTCCCTACGAGCAGTACTTC.

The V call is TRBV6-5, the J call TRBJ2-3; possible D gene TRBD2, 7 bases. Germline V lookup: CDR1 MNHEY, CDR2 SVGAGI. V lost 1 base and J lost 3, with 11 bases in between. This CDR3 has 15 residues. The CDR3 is CASSYWGGRTDTQYF. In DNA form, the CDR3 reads TGTGCCAGCAGTTACTGGGGGGGGCGGACAGATACGCAGTATTTT.

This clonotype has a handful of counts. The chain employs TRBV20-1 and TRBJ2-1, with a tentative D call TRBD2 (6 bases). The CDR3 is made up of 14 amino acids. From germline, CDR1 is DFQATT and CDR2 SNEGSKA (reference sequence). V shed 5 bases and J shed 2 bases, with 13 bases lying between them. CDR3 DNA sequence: TGCAGTGCTTCTCTTAGCGGACCCTACAATGAGCAGTTCTTC. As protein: CSASLSGPYNEQFF.

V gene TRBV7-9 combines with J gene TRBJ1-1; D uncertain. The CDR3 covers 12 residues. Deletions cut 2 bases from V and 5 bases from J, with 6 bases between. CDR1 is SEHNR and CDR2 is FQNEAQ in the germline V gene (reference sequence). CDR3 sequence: CASSLLLTEAFF. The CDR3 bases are TGTGCCAGCAGCTTATTGCTTACTGAAGCTTTCTTT.

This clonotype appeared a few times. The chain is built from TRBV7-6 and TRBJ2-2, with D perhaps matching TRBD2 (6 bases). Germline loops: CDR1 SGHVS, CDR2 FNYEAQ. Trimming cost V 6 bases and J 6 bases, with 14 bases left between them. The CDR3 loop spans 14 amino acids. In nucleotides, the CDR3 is TGTGCCAGCAGTCCCTTCGGGGGATCCGGGGAGCTGTTTTTT. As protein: CASSPFGGSGELFF.

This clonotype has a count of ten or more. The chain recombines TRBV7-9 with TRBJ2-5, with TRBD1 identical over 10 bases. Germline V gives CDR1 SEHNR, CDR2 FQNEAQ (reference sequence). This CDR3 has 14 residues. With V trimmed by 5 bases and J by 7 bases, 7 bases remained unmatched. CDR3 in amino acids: CASSAGTGEGTQYF. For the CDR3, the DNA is TGTGCCAGCAGCGCCGGGACAGGGGAGGGGACCCAGTACTTC.

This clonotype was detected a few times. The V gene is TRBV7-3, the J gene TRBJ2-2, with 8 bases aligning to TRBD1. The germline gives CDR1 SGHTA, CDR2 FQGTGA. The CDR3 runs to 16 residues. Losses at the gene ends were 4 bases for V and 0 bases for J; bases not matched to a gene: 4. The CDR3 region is CASSSTGGANTGELFF. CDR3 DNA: TGTGCCAGCAGCTCAACAGGGGGAGCGAACACCGGGGAGCTGTTTTTT.

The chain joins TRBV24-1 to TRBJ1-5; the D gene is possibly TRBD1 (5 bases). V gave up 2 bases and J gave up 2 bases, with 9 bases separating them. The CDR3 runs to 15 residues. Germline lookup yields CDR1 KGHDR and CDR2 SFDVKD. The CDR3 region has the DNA TGTGCCACCAGTGATTCCTTAGGGGGCAATCAGCCCCAGCATTTT. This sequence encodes CATSDSLGGNQPQHF.

Here the CDR3 DNA reads TGCGCCAGCAGCTTGGCCGGGGGGCCGGGCACCGGGGAGCTGTTTTTT. This codes for CASSLAGGPGTGELFF. The chain couples TRBV5-1 to TRBJ2-2, with a tentative D call TRBD2 (7 bases). Germline CDR1 is SGHRS and CDR2 is YFSETQ. Trimming cost V 0 bases and J 4 bases, with 13 bases left between them. The CDR3 has 16 residues.

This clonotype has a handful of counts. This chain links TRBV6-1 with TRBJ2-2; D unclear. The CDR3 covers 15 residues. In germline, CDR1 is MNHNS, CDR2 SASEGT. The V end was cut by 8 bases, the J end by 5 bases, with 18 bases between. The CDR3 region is CASRPEVRSTGELFF. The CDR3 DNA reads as TGTGCCAGCCGCCCTGAGGTTAGGTCTACCGGGGAGCTGTTTTTT.